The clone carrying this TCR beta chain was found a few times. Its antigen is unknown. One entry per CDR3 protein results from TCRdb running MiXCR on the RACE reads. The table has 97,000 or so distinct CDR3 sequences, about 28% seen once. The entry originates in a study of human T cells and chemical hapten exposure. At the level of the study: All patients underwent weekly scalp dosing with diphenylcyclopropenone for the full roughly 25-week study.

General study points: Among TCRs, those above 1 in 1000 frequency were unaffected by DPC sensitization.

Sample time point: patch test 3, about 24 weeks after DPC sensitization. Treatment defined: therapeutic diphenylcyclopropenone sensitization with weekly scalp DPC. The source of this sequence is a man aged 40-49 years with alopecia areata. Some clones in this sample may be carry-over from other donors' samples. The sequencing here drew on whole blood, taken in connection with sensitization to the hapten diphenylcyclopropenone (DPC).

The CDR3 spells CASSHNAGGAETQYF. The DNA for the CDR3 is TGTGCCAGCAGCCATAATGCAGGGGGCGCGGAGACCCAGTACTTC. The rearrangement links TRBV27 to TRBJ2-5, with 8 positions matching TRBD1. The CDR3 sequence is 15 residues long. Germline assignment: CDR1 MNHEY and CDR2 SMNVEV (reference sequence). J gave up 5 bases and V 6 bases, and 11 bases lay outside the gene matches.